The 19 T cell receptor beta chains listed next were all sequenced from one sample in a study of blood T cell repertoires in COVID-19 (dated by TCRdb to 2018 to 2020). Libraries came from the immunoSEQ multiplex PCR assay. This is the immuneACCESS table as TCRdb keeps it, with only in-frame sequences that have V and J called. A part of the clones is gone; compared with another copy, unresolved V genes explain less than half, and the rest is unexplained. The sample records around 290,000 clones, roughly 90% of which are singletons. The ten largest clones take up less than 15% of the sample. Input material: peripheral blood. These receptors all come from a woman in her 70s with COVID-19, enrolled during active disease.

This chain joins TRBV4-2 and TRBJ2-1; D perhaps matches TRBD2 (6 bases). The CDR3 runs to 15 residues. Trimming shortened V by 6 bases and J by 3 bases, and 15 bases separated the two germline ends. The germline V gene encodes CDR1 LGHNA and CDR2 YNFKEQ. The CDR3 loop is CASRATGTFYNEQFF. In DNA form, the CDR3 reads TGTGCCAGCAGGGCGACCGGGACTTTCTACAATGAGCAGTTCTTC.

The chain employs TRBV12-5 and TRBJ1-2; D may be TRBD1 (6 bases). V was pared by 5 bases and J by 4 bases, with 14 bases between. CDR3 size: 14 residues. Germline assignment: CDR1 LGHNT and CDR2 FRNRAP. Written as DNA, the CDR3 is TGTGCTAGTGGTCCTCGGACAGCCTCCTATGGCTACACCTTC. Its protein product is CASGPRTASYGYTF. The variable domain in full, with the rest retrieved from reference TRBV12-5 and TRBJ1-2, is DARVTQTPRHKVTEMGQEVTMRCQPILGHNTVFWYRQTMMQGLELLAYFRNRAPLDDSGMPKDRFSAEMPDATLATLKIQPSEPRDSAVYFCASGPRTASYGYTFGSGTRLTVV.

The chain uses TRBV27 and TRBJ2-7, with TRBD1 identical over 7 bases. Trimming at V came to 10 bases and at J to 6 bases, leaving 9 bases not matched to a gene. There are 12 residues in the CDR3. The V gene's germline CDR1 is MNHEY and CDR2 SMNVEV (reference sequence). The CDR3 bases are TGTGCCACCTCGACAGGGTGGGGCGAGCAGTACTTC. Its protein product is CATSTGWGEQYF.

This rearrangement joins TRBV5-1 to TRBJ1-6; D is ambiguous. The CDR3 is made up of 16 amino acids. The V gene's germline CDR1 is SGHRS and CDR2 YFSETQ. V lost 2 bases and J lost 4, with 13 bases in between. The CDR3, as DNA: TGCGCCAGCAGCTTAGCTACCGGGGTTTATAATTCACCCCTCCACTTT. Its translation is CASSLATGVYNSPLHF.

V gene TRBV5-4 combines with J gene TRBJ2-7; 14 bases match TRBD2. Germline loops: CDR1 SGHNT, CDR2 YYREEE (reference sequence). The CDR3 contains 17 residues. Germline trimming cut 2 bases from V and 6 bases from J; bases unmatched to any gene: 10. Here the CDR3 reads CASSFRLAGGLLFEQYF. As DNA, the CDR3 is TGTGCCAGCAGCTTCAGACTAGCGGGGGGGCTTTTGTTCGAGCAGTACTTC.

In DNA, the CDR3 is TGTGCCAGCACCACAGACAGGGCGGATGGCTACACCTTC. This codes for CASTTDRADGYTF. The chain combines TRBV9 with TRBJ1-2, with TRBD1 matching 7 bases. This CDR3 is built from 13 residues. Germline loops: CDR1 SGDLS, CDR2 YYNGEE. Germline trimming cut 6 bases from V and 6 bases from J; bases unmatched to any gene: 8.

This sequence joins TRBV7-2 and TRBJ1-1; perhaps TRBD1 as D (5 bases). CDR1 is SGHTA and CDR2 is FQGNSA in the germline V gene. The CDR3 consists of 15 residues. V was cut by 2 bases and J by 5 bases, with 15 bases left in between. CDR3 DNA sequence: TGTGCCAGCAGCTTACGAAGCAGGGTTGGAACTGAAGCTTTCTTT. This encodes CASSLRSRVGTEAFF.

This chain joins TRBV21-1 and TRBJ2-1; the table calls TRBD2, which could not be checked here. TRBV21-1 is an annotated pseudogene. CDR3 size: 14 residues. The CDR3, as DNA: TGTGCCAGCAGCAGACTCGGCCGGAACAATGAGCAGTTCTTC. Translating gives CASSRLGRNNEQFF.

This chain joins TRBV30 and TRBJ1-1; no definite D call. Germline V gives CDR1 GTSNPN, CDR2 SVGIG (reference sequence). CDR3 length: 13 residues. V was shortened by 0 bases and J by 4 bases, with 9 bases between the two germline ends. CDR3 residues: CAWSVPGSTEAFF. CDR3 DNA: TGTGCCTGGAGTGTACCAGGATCCACTGAAGCTTTCTTT.

This chain connects TRBV5-6 to TRBJ2-1; 11 bases map to TRBD2. The CDR3 loop spans 16 amino acids. The junction had 7 bases not matched to a gene; V was cut back by 4 bases and J by 4 bases. The germline CDR1 and CDR2 sequences are SGHDT and YYEEEE. Here the CDR3 reads CASSERGTSGYNEQFF. The CDR3 nucleotides are TGTGCCAGCAGCGAGCGCGGGACTAGCGGTTACAATGAGCAGTTCTTC. Filled out from reference TRBV5-6 and TRBJ2-1, the complete variable domain reads DAGVTQSPTHLIKTRGQQVTLRCSPKSGHDTVSWYQQALGQGPQFIFQYYEEEERQRGNFPDRFSGHQFPNYSSELNVNALLLGDSALYLCASSERGTSGYNEQFFGPGTRLTVL.

A single count supports this clone. The chain employs TRBV6-4 and TRBJ2-7; D unresolved. The CDR3 runs to 14 residues. V lost 0 bases to trimming and J lost 5 bases, with 11 bases between them. Per germline, CDR1 MRHNA and CDR2 SNTAGT. Written as DNA, the CDR3 is TGTGCCAGCAGTGACTCCCTCAGAGGCAACGAGCAGTACTTC. Its translation is CASSDSLRGNEQYF.

The chain carries TRBV30 and TRBJ1-3; D uncertain. The V and J ends lost 1 base and 0 bases respectively, with 7 bases between them. Looked up from germline, CDR1 is GTSNPN and CDR2 is SVGIG (reference sequence). CDR3 length: 14 residues. The CDR3 loop is CAWSGSFSGNTIYF. CDR3 in DNA: TGTGCCTGGAGTGGTTCCTTCTCTGGAAACACCATATATTTT. Full variable domain (rest looked up from reference TRBV30 and TRBJ1-3): SQTIHQWPATLVQPVGSPLSLECTVEGTSNPNLYWYRQAAGRGLQLLFYSVGIGQISSEVPQNLSASRPQDRQFILSSKKLLLSDSGFYLCAWSGSFSGNTIYFGEGSWLTVV.

V gene TRBV9 combines with J gene TRBJ2-3, with 16 bases identical to TRBD2. This CDR3 contains 18 residues. Germline assignment: CDR1 SGDLS and CDR2 YYNGEE. V shed 0 bases and J 5 bases; nucleotides not matched to a gene: 6. The CDR3: CASSVAGTSGGGGDTQYF. The CDR3 coding sequence is TGTGCCAGCAGCGTAGCCGGGACTAGCGGGGGGGGTGGAGATACGCAGTATTTT. Based on the CDR3 plus reference TRBV9 and TRBJ2-3, the full variable domain is DSGVTQTPKHLITATGQRVTLRCSPRSGDLSVYWYQQSLDQGLQFLIQYYNGEERAKGNILERFSAQQFPDLHSELNLSSLELGDSALYFCASSVAGTSGGGGDTQYFGPGTRLTVL.

This chain connects TRBV6-1 to TRBJ1-3; D is unresolved. CDR1 MNHNS and CDR2 SASEGT come from the germline V gene. The germline V and J ends were trimmed by 6 bases and 3 bases, with 9 bases remaining between them. This CDR3 is built from 13 residues. The CDR3 protein is CASSASSGNTIYF. CDR3 sequence (DNA): TGTGCCAGCAGCGCCTCTAGTGGAAACACCATATATTTT.

The rearrangement uses TRBV19 and TRBJ1-5; perhaps TRBD1 as D (6 bases). V was shortened by 5 bases and J by 2 bases, with 16 bases between the two germline ends. Looked up from germline, CDR1 is LNHDA and CDR2 is SQIVND (reference sequence). The CDR3 covers 16 residues. In DNA form, the CDR3 reads TGTGCCAGTAGTTTTAACAGGGCCCAGGGCAATCAGCCCCAGCATTTT. This sequence encodes CASSFNRAQGNQPQHF.

J is TRBJ2-7 and V is TRBV7-9, with 10 bases lining up with TRBD2. Germline V gene lookup returns CDR1 SEHNR and CDR2 FQNEAQ (reference sequence). CDR3 length equals 15 residues. With 5 bases clipped from V and 3 bases from J, the junction kept 7 bases outside the gene matches. CDR3 in DNA: TGTGCCAGCAGCCTTAGCGGGGGGTCTGACTACGAGCAGTACTTC. Protein: CASSLSGGSDYEQYF.

V usage is TRBV7-9 and J usage is TRBJ2-3, with a possible D match to TRBD2 (5 bases). The ends were cut back, 4 bases at V and 2 bases at J, with 10 bases in the middle. Germline CDR1 SEHNR, CDR2 FQNEAQ (reference sequence). The CDR3 runs to 14 residues. CDR3 DNA: TGTGCCAGCAGCTCGACACTAGACACAGATACGCAGTATTTT. It is translated as CASSSTLDTDTQYF.

As to this clone: The junction shows a germline mismatch at one end, possibly a read error. J is TRBJ2-3 and V is TRBV24-1, with 11 bases matching TRBD2. Germline assignment: CDR1 KGHDR and CDR2 SFDVKD. The CDR3 contains 16 residues. CDR3 loop: CATSDQTSGDTYTQYF. In DNA form, the CDR3 reads TGTGCCACCAGTGATCAGACTAGCGGGGACACATATACGCAGTATTTT.

The gene calls are TRBV9 and TRBJ2-2; 10 bases agree with TRBD1. The junction had 7 bases not matched to a gene; V was cut back by 4 bases and J by 7 bases. Germline-derived CDR1 and CDR2 are SGDLS and YYNGEE. This CDR3 has 15 amino acids. The CDR3: CASSITGQGLGELFF. The CDR3 nucleotides read TGTGCCAGCAGCATCACGGGACAGGGGCTCGGGGAGCTGTTTTTT.